This TCR beta chain appears in the sequencing data of a study of Ad26.COV2.S vaccination and SARS-CoV-2 variants. Across the whole study: Sample donor was a member of the COV1001 Ad26.COV2.S trial arm.

Note on this clone: Its antigen is unidentified.

Treatment defined: approximately 18 received Ad26.COV2.S at low or high dose, single or two shots; about five received placebo; per-sample allocation not given. Samples were taken on day 63 after the first vaccine or placebo injection. Only in-frame clones appear in the TCRdb table, and some are missing; sequencing was by immunoSEQ multiplex PCR. Counted here are about 350,000 clones, more than 75% occurring once; the ten biggest clones make up 3.4%. This CDR3 has 13 residues. V shed 8 bases and J 6 bases; nucleotides not matched to a gene: 4. From germline, CDR1 is MNHEY and CDR2 SVGAGI. Study observations and caveats: Breadth of non-spike TCRs did not differ between vaccinees and placebo recipients.

The starting material was peripheral blood, obtained in a trial of Ad26.COV2.S vaccine versus placebo. The receptor comes from a person between 18 and 65 years old who received the Ad26.COV2.S COVID-19 vaccine or a placebo. The chain is built from TRBV6-5 and TRBJ2-3, with 11 bases matching TRBD2. This CDR3 reads CASLAGGHDTQYF. For the CDR3, the DNA is TGTGCCAGCTTAGCGGGGGGGCACGATACGCAGTATTTT.